The 10 T cell receptor beta chains below all came from one sample that was sequenced in a study of technical replicates of blood from a handful of donors. Here immunoSEQ multiplex PCR was the method, and the copy in TCRdb shows in-frame clones only, minus some. This table has about 76,000 clones, 75% to 95% appearing once. Material for sequencing was T cells isolated from PBMCs. These receptors were taken from a human donor in good health.

This chain links TRBV5-1 with TRBJ2-2; D perhaps matches TRBD1 (5 bases). CDR1 SGHRS and CDR2 YFSETQ come from the germline V gene. Trimming took off 4 bases at V and 4 bases at J, with 14 bases between the two ends. The CDR3 spans 15 residues. The DNA of the CDR3 is TGCGCCAGCAGCCATAGGACACAATTCACCGGGGAGCTGTTTTTT. Translation: CASSHRTQFTGELFF. Full variable domain (remainder filled in from reference TRBV5-1 and TRBJ2-2): KAGVTQTPRYLIKTRGQQVTLSCSPISGHRSVSWYQQTPGQGLQFLFEYFSETQRNKGNFPGRFSGRQFSNSRSEMNVSTLELGDSALYLCASSHRTQFTGELFFGEGSRLTVL.

The V gene is TRBV5-4, the J gene TRBJ1-4; 7 nucleotides align to TRBD1. With 4 bases clipped from V and 3 bases from J, the junction kept 6 bases outside the gene matches. Germline lookup yields CDR1 SGHNT and CDR2 YYREEE (reference sequence). The CDR3 spans 15 residues. CDR3 sequence reads: CASSVDRASNEKLFF. CDR3 nucleotide sequence: TGTGCCAGCAGCGTAGACAGGGCTTCTAATGAAAAACTGTTTTTT.

The rearrangement links TRBV2 to TRBJ2-5; D unresolved. Germline values: CDR1 SNHLY, CDR2 FYNNEI. Trimming removed 5 bases from V and 7 bases from J, with 11 bases in between. This CDR3 has 12 residues. CDR3 sequence (DNA): TGTGCCAGCAGTACGTCCGTCGGGACCCAGTACTTC. Encoded protein: CASSTSVGTQYF.

In nucleotides, the CDR3 is TGTGCCAGCAGGCGGGAAGCTAACTATGGCTACACCTTC. Its translation is CASRREANYGYTF. The rearrangement joins TRBV5-8 to TRBJ1-2; D is unresolved. Trimming took 5 bases from V and 0 from J, leaving 8 bases between them. Germline CDR1 SGHTS, CDR2 YDEGEE. The CDR3 is 13 residues long.

The chain uses TRBV28 and TRBJ2-2; weak D call: TRBD1 (6 bases). The V gene's germline CDR1 is MDHEN and CDR2 SYDVKM. V dropped 5 bases and J dropped 5 bases, with 18 bases sitting between them. The CDR3 runs to 16 residues. CDR3 bases: TGTGCCAGCAGTCCCGGGACACAGTTAATAACCGGGGAGCTGTTTTTT. Amino acids: CASSPGTQLITGELFF.

V and J are TRBV15 and TRBJ2-1; D unresolved. Trimming left V 4 bases short and J 5 bases short, with 15 bases between. CDR1 and CDR2 from the germline V gene are LNHNV and YYDKDF (reference sequence). CDR3 size: 15 residues. The CDR3 nucleotides are TGTGCCACCAGCACTCGGCATAGCACCCACAATGAGCAGTTCTTC. Translating gives CATSTRHSTHNEQFF.

The V call is TRBV19, the J call TRBJ2-7, with 12 bases aligning to TRBD2. V gave up 4 bases and J gave up 5 bases; unmatched junction bases: 9. Per the germline V gene, CDR1 is LNHDA and CDR2 is SQIVND (reference sequence). The CDR3 runs to 16 residues. In DNA form, the CDR3 reads TGTGCCAGTAGTAAGCTAGCGGGAGGGCCTAGCAACGAGCAGTACTTC. Translating it yields CASSKLAGGPSNEQYF.

This sequence joins TRBV15 and TRBJ2-3; 10 bases are shared with TRBD2. V lost 2 bases and J lost 2; bases outside the gene matches: 1. CDR1 is LNHNV, CDR2 YYDKDF, per germline (reference sequence). The CDR3 extends over 15 amino acids. The CDR3: CATSRLAGDTDTQYF. The CDR3, as DNA: TGTGCCACCAGCAGACTAGCGGGAGACACAGATACGCAGTATTTT.

The CDR3 here is CASSDSIGAVNNEQFF. The CDR3, as DNA: TGTGCCAGCAGTGACTCGATTGGGGCTGTGAACAATGAGCAGTTCTTC. The chain couples TRBV6-4 to TRBJ2-1, with D maybe TRBD1 (5 bases). Germline CDR1 MRHNA, CDR2 SNTAGT. V lost 0 bases and J lost 5, with 14 bases in between. The CDR3 extends over 16 amino acids.

This sequence joins TRBV5-1 and TRBJ1-4, with 9 bases matching TRBD1. The CDR3 consists of 15 residues. CDR1 and CDR2 (germline): SGHRS, YFSETQ. J lost 6 bases, V lost 0 bases, and 3 bases had no gene match. Here the CDR3 reads CASSLGGQGHEKLFF. In DNA form, the CDR3 reads TGCGCCAGCAGCTTGGGGGGACAGGGACATGAAAAACTGTTTTTT.